The clone carrying this TCR beta chain has at least ten counts. A junction end diverges from the germline sequence, so it may reflect a read error. The authors prepared the TCRbeta library with unique molecular identifiers. TCRdb fed the PCR reads into MiXCR, producing one record per CDR3 protein. This sample yields 150,000 to 200,000 distinct CDR3 sequences, of which approximately 14% are seen a single time; 13% belongs to the top ten. The germline V gene has CDR1 SGHRS and CDR2 YFSETQ. The CDR3 length is 14 residues. The sample originates from a study of T-cell reconstitution after alpha-beta-depleted transplantation in children.

The rearrangement joins TRBV5-1 to TRBJ2-1; 7 bases map to TRBD1. This TCR came from a human donor who donated a stem cell graft to a child with acute lymphoblastic leukemia. The material was PBMCs from the stem cell graft donor, obtained from the stem cell graft. The DNA for the CDR3 is TGCGCCAGCAACCCACCTATGAAACAGGGGATGGGTGTGTTC. It is translated as CASNPPMKQGMGVF.